The clone carrying this TCR beta chain showed up just a few times. Its antigen is currently unknown. This sample stems from a study of blood T cells in healthy people across ages. Study findings and constraints: Lack of knowledge of donor CMV status possibly confounded expanded clonotype changes. As age increased, TCR beta diversity per million T cells fell in a roughly linear fashion.

A second about 7 to 11 cycle PCR used barcoded and J-beta primers. Tags on each cDNA molecule came from a template-switch adaptor with 12 random nucleotides. MiXCR, run by TCRdb on the 5' RACE reads, gives a single entry per CDR3 protein. Of about 1.4 million distinct CDR3 sequences listed, 59% were seen once; the top ten hold roughly 6.3%. From germline, CDR1 is SGHAT and CDR2 FQNNGV. V lost 2 bases to trimming and J lost 3 bases, with 17 bases between them. This CDR3 comprises 16 residues. The TCR sequence derives from a man aged 18 to 29 in good health. The rearrangement links TRBV11-2 to TRBJ2-7; the D gene could be TRBD1 or TRBD2 (5 bases each). Sequencing was performed on blood. The DNA for the CDR3 is TGTGCCAGCAGCTTAAGGCGGCGGGCAGGGATCTACGAGCAGTACTTC. The encoded protein is CASSLRRRAGIYEQYF.